Included here is one TCR beta chain sequence, with context. Germline lookup yields CDR1 MNHEY and CDR2 SVGAGI. The CDR3 consists of 14 residues. V was pared by 6 bases and J by 7 bases, with 4 bases of the junction left unmatched. This sample was taken from a study of blood T cell repertoires in COVID-19. Study-level background: T cells, B-cell-depleted T cells, or PBMCs supplied cDNA or gDNA.

TCRdb keeps only in-frame clones here, not all; method: immunoSEQ multiplex PCR. The table shows hundreds of thousands of clones, with about nine tenths occurring only once. Sequencing was performed on peripheral blood. The sequence was collected from an elderly man with acute or convalescent COVID-19. The gene calls are TRBV6-5 and TRBJ1-3, with 12 positions matching TRBD1. The CDR3 nucleotides are TGTGCCAGCAGAGGGACAGGGGGCGCGAACACCATATATTTT. This encodes CASRGTGGANTIYF.